The present T cell receptor (beta chain) was sequenced within a study of PD-L1 blockade in urothelial cancer. Study-level points and caveats: Greater 3-week expansion of tumor-associated blood clones was recorded for durable-benefit patients.

Synthetic TCR analog templates were spiked into each PCR. Generated by immunoSEQ multiplex PCR, the TCRdb table keeps only in-frame clones and is missing some. The sample records under 150,000 clones, 80% to 90% being singletons. Described time point: peripheral blood 6 weeks after treatment start. This clone was recorded once. The target antigen is unknown. Germline trimming cut 4 bases from V and 4 bases from J; bases unmatched to any gene: 7. CDR3 length: 15 amino acids. Germline V gene sequence: CDR1 KGHSH, CDR2 LQKENI. Here the sequenced sample was PBMCs, taken around atezolizumab (anti-PD-L1) treatment. This receptor was obtained from a man in his 60s with urothelial cancer. The chain is built from TRBV18 and TRBJ2-5; 9 bases map to TRBD1. CDR3: CASSLGTGRSETQYF. CDR3 nucleotide sequence: TGTGCCAGCTCACTAGGGACAGGGAGATCAGAGACCCAGTACTTC. The complete variable domain, with remaining parts taken from reference TRBV18 and TRBJ2-5, reads NAGVMQNPRHLVRRRGQEARLRCSPMKGHSHVYWYRQLPEEGLKFMVYLQKENIIDESGMPKERFSAEFPKEGPSILRIQQVVRGDSAAYFCASSLGTGRSETQYFGPGTRLLVL.